This T cell receptor beta chain was captured in a study of shared clonotypes between healthy human individuals. Study results and limitations: The small donor group covered limited genetic and exposure diversity. Memory subsets generally showed lower estimated richness than naive subsets.

CD8 memory merged CD45RO+ cells and CCR7-negative CD45RA+ TemRA cells into one population. CDR3 length: 23 amino acids. After removal of 2 bases from V and 4 bases from J, the junction contained 27 bases not matched to a gene. The germline CDR1 and CDR2 sequences are LNHNV and YYDKDF (reference sequence). The assay was run at deep level. Profiled with immunoSEQ multiplex PCR; TCRdb holds only in-frame clones, not every one. The data show fewer than 130,000 clones, approximately 65% seen once. A remark on this clone: Antigen specificity is unknown.

Sequenced: memory CD8+ T cells sorted from blood. Subset in this sample: CD45RO+ cells pooled with CCR7-negative TemRA cells. The chain carries TRBV15 and TRBJ2-1; 9 bases align to TRBD2. The sequence was obtained from a woman in her thirties in good health. As DNA, the CDR3 is TGTGCCACCAGCAGATTAAACGTGGGACGGATCGGGACTAGCTTTTACCTTTACAATGAGCAGTTCTTC. Translated, it gives CATSRLNVGRIGTSFYLYNEQFF.